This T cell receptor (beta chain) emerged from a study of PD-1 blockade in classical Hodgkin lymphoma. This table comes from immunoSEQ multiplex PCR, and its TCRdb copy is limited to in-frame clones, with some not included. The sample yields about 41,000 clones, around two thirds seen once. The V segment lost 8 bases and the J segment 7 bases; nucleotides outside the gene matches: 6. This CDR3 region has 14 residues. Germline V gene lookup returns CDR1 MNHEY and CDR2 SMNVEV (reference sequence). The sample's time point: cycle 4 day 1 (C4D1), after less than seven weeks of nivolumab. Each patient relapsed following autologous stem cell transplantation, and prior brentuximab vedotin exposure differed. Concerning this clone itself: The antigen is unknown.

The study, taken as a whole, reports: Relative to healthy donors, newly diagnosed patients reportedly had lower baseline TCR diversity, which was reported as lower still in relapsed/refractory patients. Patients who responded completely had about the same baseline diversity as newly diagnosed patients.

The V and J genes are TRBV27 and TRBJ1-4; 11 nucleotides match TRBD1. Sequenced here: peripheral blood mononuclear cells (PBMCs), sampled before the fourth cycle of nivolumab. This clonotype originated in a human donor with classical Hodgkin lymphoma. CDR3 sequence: CASGIGTGGEKLFF. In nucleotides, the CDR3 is TGTGCCAGCGGAATCGGGACAGGGGGTGAAAAACTGTTTTTT.